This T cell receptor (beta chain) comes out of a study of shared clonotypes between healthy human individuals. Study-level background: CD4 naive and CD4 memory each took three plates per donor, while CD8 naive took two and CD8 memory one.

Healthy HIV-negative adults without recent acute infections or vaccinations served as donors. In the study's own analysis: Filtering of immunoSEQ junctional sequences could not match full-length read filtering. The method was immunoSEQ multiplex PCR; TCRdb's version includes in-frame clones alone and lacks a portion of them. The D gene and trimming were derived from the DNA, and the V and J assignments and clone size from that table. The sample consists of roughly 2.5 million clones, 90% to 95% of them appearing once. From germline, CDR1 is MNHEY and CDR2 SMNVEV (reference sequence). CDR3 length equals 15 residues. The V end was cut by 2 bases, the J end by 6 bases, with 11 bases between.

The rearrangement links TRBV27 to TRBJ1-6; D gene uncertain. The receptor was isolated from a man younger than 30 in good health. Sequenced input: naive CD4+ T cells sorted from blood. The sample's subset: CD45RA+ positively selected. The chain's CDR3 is CASSLGDVANSPLHF. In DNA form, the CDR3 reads TGTGCCAGCAGTTTAGGGGATGTAGCTAATTCACCCCTCCACTTT.